Presented here are 16 T cell receptor beta chains from one specimen sequenced in a study of shared T cell receptors in the human thymus. Sequencing used immunoSEQ multiplex PCR; TCRdb keeps in-frame clones, though not all of them. The sample contains 630,000 or so clones, roughly 86% of which appear only once. The same sample was also studied in work on human thymus T cells.

Sequenced sample: thymocytes. The receptors here all came from a boy younger than two with a congenital heart defect.

The chain joins TRBV11-2 to TRBJ1-1; D possibly corresponds to TRBD1 (5 bases). The germline CDR1 and CDR2 sequences are SGHAT and FQNNGV. Trimming pared 0 bases from V and 1 base from J, leaving 12 bases between. This CDR3 is 16 amino acids long. The CDR3 DNA follows: TGTGCCAGCAGCTTAGAAGGGCGTCAGGGGAACACTGAAGCTTTCTTT. Protein: CASSLEGRQGNTEAFF.

Only one count was recorded for this clone. The chain recombines TRBV27 with TRBJ1-2; possible D gene TRBD1, 5 bases. The CDR3 runs to 12 residues. Germline V gene lookup returns CDR1 MNHEY and CDR2 SMNVEV (reference sequence). Trimming cost V 4 bases and J 8 bases, with 11 bases left between them. CDR3: CASSSGEYGYTF. For the CDR3, the DNA is TGTGCCAGCAGTTCGGGGGAATACGGCTACACCTTC.

The chain carries TRBV28 and TRBJ1-2, with TRBD1 matching 7 bases. Germline lookup yields CDR1 MDHEN and CDR2 SYDVKM. The ends lost 6 bases at V and 6 bases at J; junction bases unmatched: 16. There are 16 residues in the CDR3. CDR3 sequence (DNA): TGTGCCAGCAGCCGGGACAGCGCTGGTAAGGGGAATGGCTACACCTTC. This sequence encodes CASSRDSAGKGNGYTF.

V usage is TRBV7-9 and J usage is TRBJ1-3; D is unclear. CDR3 length equals 15 residues. Trimming cost V 5 bases and J 0 bases, with 11 bases left between them. Per germline, CDR1 SEHNR and CDR2 FQNEAQ (reference sequence). The CDR3: CASSERLISGNTIYF. For the CDR3, the DNA is TGTGCCAGCAGCGAAAGACTGATCTCTGGAAACACCATATATTTT.

This chain connects TRBV6-4 to TRBJ2-1, with 12 bases lining up with TRBD2. CDR3 length equals 20 residues. Germline V lookup: CDR1 MRHNA, CDR2 SNTAGT. With 3 bases clipped from V and 5 bases from J, the junction kept 17 bases outside the gene matches. CDR3 in amino acids: CASSEVCLAGGIPRDNEQFF. Here the CDR3 DNA reads TGTGCCAGCAGTGAGGTCTGCCTAGCGGGAGGGATTCCTAGGGACAATGAGCAGTTCTTC.

The chain links TRBV18 to TRBJ2-3, with 10 bases that match TRBD2. Germline V gene data show CDR1 as KGHSH and CDR2 as LQKENI. This CDR3 is 15 amino acids long. Unmatched junction bases numbered 3, after V lost 1 base and J lost 5 bases. The CDR3 region has the DNA TGTGCCAGCTCACCACTTAGCGGGGGGATAGATACGCAGTATTTT. Translation: CASSPLSGGIDTQYF. Full variable domain (remainder filled in from reference TRBV18 and TRBJ2-3): NAGVMQNPRHLVRRRGQEARLRCSPMKGHSHVYWYRQLPEEGLKFMVYLQKENIIDESGMPKERFSAEFPKEGPSILRIQQVVRGDSAAYFCASSPLSGGIDTQYFGPGTRLTVL.

The J gene is TRBJ1-2, the V gene TRBV28; a weak D match, TRBD1 (5 bases). The CDR3 is made up of 13 amino acids. Germline CDR1 and CDR2: MDHEN and SYDVKM. Trimming shortened V by 4 bases and J by 8 bases, and 14 bases separated the two germline ends. The CDR3 spells CASSYDSSGGYTF. The CDR3 DNA reads TGTGCCAGCAGTTACGACAGTAGTGGCGGCTACACCTTC.

This clone was detected a few times. V usage is TRBV6-1 and J usage is TRBJ2-2; 9 bases fit TRBD1. Losses at the gene ends were 1 base for V and 3 bases for J; bases not matched to a gene: 3. Germline assignment: CDR1 MNHNS and CDR2 SASEGT. The CDR3 is 16 residues long. CDR3 nucleotide sequence: TGTGCCAGCAGTGAAGAGGGACAGGGAGACACCGGGGAGCTGTTTTTT. Protein product: CASSEEGQGDTGELFF.

A word on this clone: This CDR3 is also generated by other DNA sequences in the sample. The chain is built from TRBV5-1 and TRBJ1-6, with a weak D call TRBD1 (5 bases). The length of the CDR3 is 16 residues. Germline assignment: CDR1 SGHRS and CDR2 YFSETQ. V lost 4 bases to trimming and J lost 7 bases, with 18 bases between them. The CDR3 region has the DNA TGCGCCAGCAGCCTGGGAAGGGGCTCCCTAAATTCACCCCTCCACTTT. Translated, it gives CASSLGRGSLNSPLHF.

The chain recombines TRBV4-3 with TRBJ2-7, with D tentatively TRBD2 (7 bases). V was trimmed by 0 bases and J by 2 bases, leaving 17 bases between them. The CDR3 is made up of 17 amino acids. The germline V gene has CDR1 LGHNA and CDR2 YSLEER. CDR3 region: CASSQEGGQGNPYEQYF. CDR3 in DNA: TGCGCCAGCAGCCAAGAGGGGGGGCAGGGGAATCCCTACGAGCAGTACTTC.

The genes are TRBV11-2 and TRBJ1-1; D gene uncertain. Per the germline V gene, CDR1 is SGHAT and CDR2 is FQNNGV. The V end lost 8 bases, the J end lost 3 bases, and 28 bases lay between the germline ends. This CDR3 is 18 amino acids long. CDR3 nucleotide sequence: TGTGCCAGCGCCCTGATGAACCACCGTAGCTCCAGAGACACTGAAGCTTTCTTT. Protein product: CASALMNHRSSRDTEAFF.

This chain uses TRBV29-1 with TRBJ2-1, with a possible D match to TRBD2 (6 bases). V was trimmed by 4 bases and J by 3 bases, leaving 13 bases between them. CDR1 and CDR2 from the germline V gene are SQVTM and ANQGSEA. The CDR3 sequence is 14 residues long. The DNA for the CDR3 is TGCAGCGTTGCCCGGAGGAGGGTCTACAATGAGCAGTTCTTC. Translation: CSVARRRVYNEQFF.

The rearrangement links TRBV19 to TRBJ1-6; TRBD1 might be the D (5 bases). Germline assignment: CDR1 LNHDA and CDR2 SQIVND (reference sequence). V was cut by 5 bases and J by 7 bases, with 15 bases left in between. This CDR3 has 15 amino acids. The CDR3 DNA follows: TGTGCCAGTAGTCCTGCCGGGACTGAAAATTCACCCCTCCACTTT. Its translation: CASSPAGTENSPLHF.

This sequence joins TRBV6-5 and TRBJ1-2, with a possible D match to TRBD1 (5 bases). Germline assignment: CDR1 MNHEY and CDR2 SVGAGI. V gave up 8 bases and J gave up 5 bases, with 21 bases separating them. This CDR3 region has 15 residues. CDR3 amino acids: CASVGVSSGRYGYTF. DNA for the CDR3: TGTGCCAGCGTCGGGGTCTCCTCAGGGAGGTATGGCTACACCTTC.

The chain couples TRBV2 to TRBJ1-1; 7 bases are a match to TRBD1. The V and J ends lost 9 bases and 6 bases, in that order; junction bases with no gene match: 10. The CDR3 is 13 residues long. Per germline, CDR1 SNHLY and CDR2 FYNNEI. CDR3 residues: CARARGGGSEAFF. CDR3 DNA: TGTGCCAGGGCGAGAGGGGGCGGTTCTGAAGCTTTCTTT.

This chain uses TRBV30 with TRBJ2-5, with D maybe TRBD2 (5 bases). The V and J ends lost 7 bases and 5 bases respectively, with 23 bases between them. CDR3 size: 15 residues. Germline values: CDR1 GTSNPN, CDR2 SVGIG (reference sequence). The CDR3 nucleotides read TGTGCCTTATTAGCCGAGGGCCTGAGGCGGGAGACCCAGTACTTC. Protein sequence: CALLAEGLRRETQYF.